This T cell receptor (beta chain) was sequenced in a study of T cells in Graves' hyperthyroidism and ophthalmopathy. Uncontrolled infection, other autoimmune disease, pregnancy and lactation each barred patients from inclusion. The authors obtained PBMCs from 10 ml of fresh peripheral blood. V was clipped by 1 base and J by 3 bases; unmatched bases: 5. Germline V CDR1 and CDR2: SGDLS, YYNGEE. The CDR3 is made up of 15 amino acids. Remarks on this clonotype: Its specificity is unknown.

Study-wide results and caveats: In validation, the model predicted ophthalmopathy. These predictions came a median roughly 6 months before onset. Researchers found most expanded thyroid clonotypes above 0.001 in blood as well.

Regions amplified from RNA transcripts were the TCR beta CDR3 regions. The HTBI primer set drove a first-round RT-PCR of the TCR CDR3. From the multiplex PCR reads, TCRdb called clonotypes with MiXCR, one entry per CDR3 protein. The sample holds fewer than 550,000 distinct CDR3 sequences, less than 20% seen once. The sequenced sample consisted of blood. The genes are TRBV9 and TRBJ1-2; 8 positions match TRBD1. The clonotype was recovered from a young woman with Graves' hyperthyroidism. The CDR3 spells CASSVFDRGDYGYTF. DNA of the CDR3: TGTGCCAGCAGCGTATTTGACAGGGGTGACTATGGCTACACCTTC.